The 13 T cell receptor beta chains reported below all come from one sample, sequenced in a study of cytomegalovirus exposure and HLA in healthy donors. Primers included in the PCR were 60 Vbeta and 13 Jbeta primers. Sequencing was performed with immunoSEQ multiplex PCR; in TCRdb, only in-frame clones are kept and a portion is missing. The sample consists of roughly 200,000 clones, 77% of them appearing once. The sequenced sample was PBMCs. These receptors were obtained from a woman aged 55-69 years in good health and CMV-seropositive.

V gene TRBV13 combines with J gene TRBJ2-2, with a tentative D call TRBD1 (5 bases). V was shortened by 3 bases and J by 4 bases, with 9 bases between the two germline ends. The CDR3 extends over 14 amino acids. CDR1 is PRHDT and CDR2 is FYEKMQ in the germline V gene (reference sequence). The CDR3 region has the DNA TGTGCCAGCAGCTTCGAGGACACCACCGGGGAGCTGTTTTTT. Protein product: CASSFEDTTGELFF.

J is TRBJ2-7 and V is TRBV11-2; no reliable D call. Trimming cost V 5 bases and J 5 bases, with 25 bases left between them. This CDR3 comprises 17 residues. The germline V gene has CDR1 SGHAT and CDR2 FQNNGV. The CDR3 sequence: CASSQPQGAGLIDEQYF. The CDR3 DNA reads TGTGCCAGCAGCCAACCACAAGGTGCAGGCTTGATTGACGAGCAGTACTTC.

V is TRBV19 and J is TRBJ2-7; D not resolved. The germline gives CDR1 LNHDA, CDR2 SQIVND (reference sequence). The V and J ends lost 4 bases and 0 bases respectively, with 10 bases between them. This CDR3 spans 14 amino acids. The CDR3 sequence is CASSKPQSSYEQYF. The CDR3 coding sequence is TGTGCCAGTAGTAAGCCCCAAAGCTCCTACGAGCAGTACTTC.

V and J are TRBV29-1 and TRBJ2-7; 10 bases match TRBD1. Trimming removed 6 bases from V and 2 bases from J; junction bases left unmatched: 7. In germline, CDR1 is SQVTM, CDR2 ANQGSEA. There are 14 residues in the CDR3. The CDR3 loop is CSVYVGQGTYEQYF. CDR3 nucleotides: TGCAGCGTCTACGTGGGACAGGGGACCTACGAGCAGTACTTC.

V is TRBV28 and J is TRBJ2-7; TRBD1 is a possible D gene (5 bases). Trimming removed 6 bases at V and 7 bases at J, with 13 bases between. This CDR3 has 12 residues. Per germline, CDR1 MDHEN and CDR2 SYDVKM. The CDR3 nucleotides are TGTGCCAGCAGCCCAAGGACAACTGAGCAGTACTTC. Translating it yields CASSPRTTEQYF.

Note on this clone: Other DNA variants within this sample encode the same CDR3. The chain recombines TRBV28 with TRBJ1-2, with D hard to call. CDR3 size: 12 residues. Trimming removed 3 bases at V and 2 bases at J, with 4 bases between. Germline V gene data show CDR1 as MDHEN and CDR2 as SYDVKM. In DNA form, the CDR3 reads TGTGCCAGCAGTTTCAGAAACTATGGCTACACCTTC. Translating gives CASSFRNYGYTF.

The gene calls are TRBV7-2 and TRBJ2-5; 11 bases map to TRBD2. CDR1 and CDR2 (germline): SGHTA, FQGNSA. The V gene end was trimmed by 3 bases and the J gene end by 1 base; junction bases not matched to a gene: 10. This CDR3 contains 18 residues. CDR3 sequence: CASSFKMTSGAIQETQYF. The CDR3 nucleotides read TGTGCCAGCAGCTTCAAAATGACTAGCGGGGCTATCCAAGAGACCCAGTACTTC.

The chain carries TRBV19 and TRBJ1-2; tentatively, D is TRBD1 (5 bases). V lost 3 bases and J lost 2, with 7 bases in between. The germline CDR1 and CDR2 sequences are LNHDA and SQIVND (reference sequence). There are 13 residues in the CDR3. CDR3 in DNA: TGTGCCAGTAGTATCAACAGGAACTATGGCTACACCTTC. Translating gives CASSINRNYGYTF.

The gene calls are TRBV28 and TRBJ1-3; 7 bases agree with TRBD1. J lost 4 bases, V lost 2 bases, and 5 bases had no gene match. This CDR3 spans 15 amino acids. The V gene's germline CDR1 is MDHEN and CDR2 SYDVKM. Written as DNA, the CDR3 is TGTGCCAGCAGTTTAAACAGGGGAGGAGGAAACACCATATATTTT. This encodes CASSLNRGGGNTIYF.

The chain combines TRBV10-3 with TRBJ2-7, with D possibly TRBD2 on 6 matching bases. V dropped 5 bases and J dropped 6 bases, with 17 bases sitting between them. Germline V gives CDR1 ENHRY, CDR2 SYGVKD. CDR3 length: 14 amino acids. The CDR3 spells CAISSSGGLGEQYF. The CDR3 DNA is TGTGCCATCAGTTCTTCCGGGGGTTTAGGCGAGCAGTACTTC.

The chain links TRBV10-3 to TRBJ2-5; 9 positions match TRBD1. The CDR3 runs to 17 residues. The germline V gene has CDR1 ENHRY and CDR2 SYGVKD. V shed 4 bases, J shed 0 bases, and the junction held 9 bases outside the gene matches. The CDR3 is CAISASPGQGDQETQYF. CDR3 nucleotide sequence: TGTGCCATCAGTGCTTCTCCGGGACAGGGAGACCAAGAGACCCAGTACTTC.

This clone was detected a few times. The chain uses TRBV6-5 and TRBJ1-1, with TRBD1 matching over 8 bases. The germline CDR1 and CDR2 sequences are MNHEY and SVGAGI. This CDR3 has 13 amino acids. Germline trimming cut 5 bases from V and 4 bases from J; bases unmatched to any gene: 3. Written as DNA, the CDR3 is TGTGCCAGCAGTGCGGACAGGGCCACTGAAGCTTTCTTT. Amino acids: CASSADRATEAFF.

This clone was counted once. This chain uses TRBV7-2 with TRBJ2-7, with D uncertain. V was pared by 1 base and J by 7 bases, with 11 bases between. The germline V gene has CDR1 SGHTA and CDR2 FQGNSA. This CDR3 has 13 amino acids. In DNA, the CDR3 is TGTGCCAGCAGCTTAGGGTACTATCAGGAGCAGTACTTC. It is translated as CASSLGYYQEQYF.